Following are 4 T cell receptor beta chains from one sample sequenced in a study of T cells in women clearing cervical HPV infection. Libraries were prepared by immunoSEQ multiplex PCR; TCRdb keeps only in-frame clonotypes and omits some of them. This table holds some 39,000 clones. Sequenced input: blood buffy coat. These receptors were taken from a woman between 18 and 69 years old with a cervical HPV16 infection that either progressed to CIN3+ or cleared (not recorded which).

Regarding this clone: Read sequence stops 3 residues before the CDR3 end, and the germline J gene provides the missing end. This chain joins TRBV20-1 and TRBJ2-1; D is unclear. Trimming stripped 6 bases from V and 9 bases from J, with 21 bases between. Germline CDR1 DFQATT, CDR2 SNEGSKA (reference sequence). The CDR3 is made up of 14 amino acids. The sequenced part of the CDR3 DNA is TGCAGTGCATTCAACAGTTACCACCAGATTGAG. Protein sequence: CSAFNSYHQIE. The complete CDR3 sequence is CSAFNSYHQIEQFF.

To note about this clone: The read falls 3 residues short of the CDR3 end, and the missing part is taken from the germline J gene. The V call is TRBV2, the J call TRBJ2-3, with D tentatively TRBD2 (6 bases). Per the germline V gene, CDR1 is SNHLY and CDR2 is FYNNEI. The CDR3 sequence is 16 residues long. Trimming shortened V by 6 bases and J by 0 bases, and 16 bases separated the two germline ends. The sequenced CDR3 bases are TGTGCCAGCAGCGGTTTCCTGGGACTCAGCACAGATACG. It yields the protein CASSGFLGLSTDT. The whole CDR3 sequence is CASSGFLGLSTDTQYF.

Remarks on this clone: The DNA ends 3 residues before the CDR3 does, and the rest of the CDR3 is filled in from the germline J gene. The chain is built from TRBV29-1 and TRBJ2-7, with TRBD1 matching 7 bases. The CDR3 is 15 amino acids. The J segment lost 3 bases and the V segment lost 4 bases, leaving 12 bases of the junction unmatched. The germline V gene has CDR1 SQVTM and CDR2 ANQGSEA. CDR3 bases read: TGCAGCGTTGCCCCAGGACAGGATTTGAGCTACGAG. This gives the protein CSVAPGQDLSYE. The CDR3 as a whole reads CSVAPGQDLSYEQYF.

As concerns this clone: The read halts 3 residues ahead of the CDR3 end, with the missing end drawn from the germline J gene. The gene calls are TRBV5-6 and TRBJ2-1; 14 bases line up with TRBD2. Germline assignment: CDR1 SGHDT and CDR2 YYEEEE. This CDR3 spans 15 amino acids. The J segment lost 9 bases and the V segment lost 4 bases, leaving 6 bases of the junction unmatched. The CDR3 reads CASSPGLAGVSEQFF. Partial CDR3 DNA: TGTGCCAGCAGCCCGGGACTAGCGGGGGTAAGTGAG.